The rows below give T cell receptor beta chains drawn from one sample of a study of T cells in Graves' hyperthyroidism and ophthalmopathy. TCRdb ran MiXCR on the multiplex PCR reads and lists one entry per CDR3 protein. Of about 690,000 distinct CDR3 sequences detected, around a sixth appear once; the ten largest clones hold around 16%. Sequences were obtained from blood. The receptors stem from a man over 45 with Graves' hyperthyroidism. Both conserved end residues are part of each CDR3. D genes are given only for firm matches. Clone size is given for some rows only: seen once, a few or many times, or a class if the clone is expanded.

>.|13|TRBV9|many|TRBJ2-7
TGTGCCAGCAGCGCAGGACTTTTATCCGAGCAGTACTTC
CASSAGLLSEQYF
>.|17|TRBV20-1|.|TRBJ2-7
TGCAGTGCTAGACCCCCCTTGTGGGAGCGCGGATCGTACGAGCAGTACTTC
CSARPPLWERGSYEQYF
>.|13|TRBV19|.|TRBJ1-1
TGTGCCAGTAGTGTTAGGAAGGATTTTGAAGCTTTCTTT
CASSVRKDFEAFF
>.|16|TRBV9|many|TRBJ2-2
TGTGCCAGCAGCGTAGCGGCTAGCCCGCCCAGGGGGGAGCTGTTTTTT
CASSVAASPPRGELFF
>TRBD2|16|TRBV7-9|few|TRBJ2-2
TGTGCCAGTCAACCCCTAGCGGGAGAGGCCACCGGGGAGCTGTTTTTT
CASQPLAGEATGELFF
>.|13|TRBV7-3|many|TRBJ2-7
TGTGCCAGCAGCCCAGACCCAGGGCGCGAGCAGTACTTC
CASSPDPGREQYF
>.|15|TRBV9|many|TRBJ2-7
TGTGCCAGCAGCGTAACGGGAACAAGCTCCTACGAGCAGTACTTC
CASSVTGTSSYEQYF
>.|13|TRBV3-1|.|TRBJ2-7
TGTGCCAGCAGCCTACCCGCCAGGTACGAGCAGTACTTC
CASSLPARYEQYF
>.|15|TRBV28|.|TRBJ1-5
TGTGCCAGCAGTTTACCCCCCACCAGCAATCAGCCCCAGCATTTT
CASSLPPTSNQPQHF
>TRBD2|17|TRBV11-2|many|TRBJ2-2
TGTGCCAGCAGCTTAAAGAGTAGCGGGGTTAACACCGGGGAGCTGTTTTTT
CASSLKSSGVNTGELFF
>.|16|TRBV7-2|.|TRBJ1-5
TGTGCCAGCAGCACGAGAGGCAGGTTAAGCAATCAGCCCCAGCATTTT
CASSTRGRLSNQPQHF
>TRBD1|15|TRBV9|.|TRBJ2-7
TGTGCCAGCAGCCCGGGACAGCCTACGGTTTACGAGCAGTACTTC
CASSPGQPTVYEQYF
>TRBD1|15|TRBV6-2/TRBV6-3|few|TRBJ2-3
TGTGCCAGCAGTTACGGGACAGTGGTCACAGATACGCAGTATTTT
CASSYGTVVTDTQYF
>TRBD2|14|TRBV7-2|few|TRBJ2-5
TGTGCCAGCAGCAGGGGACTAGTTACAGAGACCCAGTACTTC
CASSRGLVTETQYF
>.|14|TRBV25-1|.|TRBJ2-5
TGTGCCAGCAGTAAAGGATTAGCCAAAGAGACCCAGTACTTC
CASSKGLAKETQYF